The 32 T cell receptor beta chains presented below share a single source sample, sequenced in a study of beta chain features in type 1 diabetes. Reverse transcribing all isolated RNA meant expressed TCRB transcripts were sequenced. The table came from immunoSEQ multiplex PCR; TCRdb's copy has only in-frame clones and leaves some out. The sample includes 200,000 to 300,000 clones, approximately 14% seen only once; the top ten take around 0.025%. The sample was naive CD4+ T cells from blood. The origin of the receptors is a woman between 40 and 50 years old in good health.

In this sample, this clone turned up many times. In DNA, the CDR3 is TGCGCCAGCAGCCAAGAGGCCAGGGGAGACTATGGCTACACCTTC. Its protein product is CASSQEARGDYGYTF. This chain joins TRBV4-3 and TRBJ1-2, with D perhaps matching TRBD1 (6 bases). CDR1 and CDR2 (germline): LGHNA, YSLEER. The germline V and J ends were trimmed by 0 bases and 3 bases, with 11 bases remaining between them. The CDR3 consists of 15 residues.

This clone turned up a few times. The V gene is TRBV5-4, the J gene TRBJ2-6; D might be TRBD2 (5 bases). CDR3 length: 19 amino acids. In germline, CDR1 is SGHNT, CDR2 YYREEE (reference sequence). Trimming took 1 base from V and 2 from J, leaving 19 bases between them. The CDR3 bases are TGTGCCAGCAGCTTGCTGGAGGCAGGAAGAAAGGCTGGGGCCAACGTCCTGACTTTC. Protein: CASSLLEAGRKAGANVLTF. Looking up the rest from reference TRBV5-4 and TRBJ2-6 gives the full variable domain: ETGVTQSPTHLIKTRGQQVTLRCSSQSGHNTVSWYQQALGQGPQFIFQYYREEENGRGNFPPRFSGLQFPNYSSELNVNALELDDSALYLCASSLLEAGRKAGANVLTFGAGSRLTVL.

The rearrangement joins TRBV28 to TRBJ1-1; TRBD1 agrees at 9 bases. This CDR3 comprises 16 residues. The germline CDR1 and CDR2 sequences are MDHEN and SYDVKM. V lost 5 bases and J lost 3; bases outside the gene matches: 10. In nucleotides, the CDR3 is TGTGCCAGCAGTCCCGGACAGGGGCGGGTGGACACTGAAGCTTTCTTT. It is translated as CASSPGQGRVDTEAFF.

This sequence joins TRBV7-6 and TRBJ2-7; D is perhaps TRBD2 (5 bases). The CDR3 covers 13 residues. Deletions cut 7 bases from V and 5 bases from J, with 15 bases between. CDR1 and CDR2 (germline): SGHVS, FNYEAQ. The CDR3 spells CASNLRGSDEQYF. The DNA for the CDR3 is TGTGCCAGCAACCTCCGAGGGTCCGACGAGCAGTACTTC.

This clone appeared a few times. The V call is TRBV29-1, the J call TRBJ1-4; D is possibly TRBD1 (6 bases). Germline lookup yields CDR1 SQVTM and CDR2 ANQGSEA. The CDR3 totals 15 residues. V was clipped by 1 base and J by 2 bases, with 11 bases between them. CDR3 in amino acids: CSVEATGSTNEKLFF. In DNA, the CDR3 is TGCAGCGTTGAAGCGACAGGATCGACTAATGAAAAACTGTTTTTT.

This clone has more than one count but fewer than ten. The chain is built from TRBV1 and TRBJ1-5; the D call of TRBD1 is as the table states it, not checked on the DNA. TRBV1 is a known pseudogene. This CDR3 has 15 residues. In DNA form, the CDR3 reads TGCACCAGCAGCCAAGATTCAGGGTGCCATCAGCCCCAGCATTTT. Its translation: CTSSQDSGCHQPQHF.

The V gene is TRBV7-2, the J gene TRBJ2-7; 7 positions agree with TRBD1. The trim removed 3 bases at V and 5 bases at J, leaving 7 bases unmatched. The CDR3 spans 14 residues. Per germline, CDR1 SGHTA and CDR2 FQGNSA. In DNA, the CDR3 is TGTGCCAGCAGCTTCAGGACAGGCGGAAACGAGCAGTACTTC. Protein sequence: CASSFRTGGNEQYF.

This clone came up a few times. The V gene is TRBV5-1, the J gene TRBJ2-7; D is ambiguous. Germline values: CDR1 SGHRS, CDR2 YFSETQ. V dropped 5 bases and J dropped 7 bases, with 13 bases sitting between them. This CDR3 is built from 12 residues. The CDR3 is CASSRTLSEQYF. The CDR3 coding sequence is TGCGCCAGCAGTAGAACCCTATCGGAGCAGTACTTC.

The rearrangement uses TRBV28 and TRBJ1-5; TRBD1 might be the D (6 bases). Germline V lookup: CDR1 MDHEN, CDR2 SYDVKM. The CDR3 sequence is 15 residues long. Trimming cost V 5 bases and J 0 bases, with 11 bases left between them. The CDR3 DNA reads as TGTGCCAGCAGTCCAGGGGCTGCTAGCAATCAGCCCCAGCATTTT. Protein sequence: CASSPGAASNQPQHF.

The J gene is TRBJ1-2, the V gene TRBV5-1, with D perhaps TRBD1 (5 bases). Germline assignment: CDR1 SGHRS and CDR2 YFSETQ. The CDR3 is 13 residues long. Trimming shortened V by 0 bases and J by 8 bases, and 11 bases separated the two germline ends. In nucleotides, the CDR3 is TGCGCCAGCAGCTTGGAAGGGGCGCAGGGCTACACCTTC. It yields the protein CASSLEGAQGYTF. The whole variable domain, remainder taken from reference TRBV5-1 and TRBJ1-2, is KAGVTQTPRYLIKTRGQQVTLSCSPISGHRSVSWYQQTPGQGLQFLFEYFSETQRNKGNFPGRFSGRQFSNSRSEMNVSTLELGDSALYLCASSLEGAQGYTFGSGTRLTVV.

The chain uses TRBV18 and TRBJ2-7; the match to TRBD1 covers 8 bases. Germline loops: CDR1 KGHSH, CDR2 LQKENI. The CDR3 spans 13 residues. V shed 5 bases and J 6 bases; nucleotides not matched to a gene: 6. This chain's CDR3 is CASSASQGVEQYF. In DNA form, the CDR3 reads TGTGCCAGCTCAGCATCACAGGGGGTCGAGCAGTACTTC. The entire variable domain, with the rest obtained from reference TRBV18 and TRBJ2-7, is as follows: NAGVMQNPRHLVRRRGQEARLRCSPMKGHSHVYWYRQLPEEGLKFMVYLQKENIIDESGMPKERFSAEFPKEGPSILRIQQVVRGDSAAYFCASSASQGVEQYFGPGTRLTVT.

J is TRBJ1-1 and V is TRBV7-2; a weak D match, TRBD1 (6 bases). From germline, CDR1 is SGHTA and CDR2 FQGNSA. This CDR3 comprises 13 residues. Trimming stripped 7 bases from V and 6 bases from J, with 15 bases between. As DNA, the CDR3 is TGTGCCAGCAAAATTTGGGACATACCTGAAGCTTTCTTT. Protein sequence: CASKIWDIPEAFF. Full variable domain (outside the CDR3, taken from reference TRBV7-2 and TRBJ1-1): GAGVSQSPSNKVTEKGKDVELRCDPISGHTALYWYRQSLGQGLEFLIYFQGNSAPDKSGLPSDRFSAERTGGSVSTLTIQRTQQEDSAVYLCASKIWDIPEAFFGQGTRLTVV.

This chain joins TRBV5-1 and TRBJ1-2, with 7 bases fitting TRBD1. The CDR3 is 12 residues long. Germline CDR1 reads SGHRS; CDR2 reads YFSETQ. V shed 4 bases and J 4 bases; nucleotides not matched to a gene: 1. The chain's CDR3 is CASSAGGYGYTF. CDR3 sequence (DNA): TGCGCCAGCAGCGCAGGGGGCTATGGCTACACCTTC.

The rearrangement links TRBV5-6 to TRBJ1-5; weak D call: TRBD1 (5 bases). The V end was cut by 1 base, the J end by 4 bases, with 18 bases between. The CDR3 has 17 residues. Germline V gene sequence: CDR1 SGHDT, CDR2 YYEEEE. In DNA form, the CDR3 reads TGTGCCAGCAGCTTGTGGCAGGGTACTACAGGTAATCAGCCCCAGCATTTT. As protein: CASSLWQGTTGNQPQHF.

This clone turned up a few times. This chain links TRBV5-1 with TRBJ1-4; 7 positions agree with TRBD1. Germline CDR1 SGHRS, CDR2 YFSETQ. Germline trimming cut 5 bases from V and 8 bases from J; bases unmatched to any gene: 9. The CDR3 sequence is 14 residues long. The CDR3 sequence: CASRDEQGSEKLFF. CDR3 coding DNA: TGCGCCAGCAGGGACGAACAGGGGTCGGAAAAACTGTTTTTT.

V gene TRBV7-2 combines with J gene TRBJ2-5, with D uncertain. Deletions cut 2 bases from V and 0 bases from J, with 13 bases between. This CDR3 comprises 16 residues. Germline V gives CDR1 SGHTA, CDR2 FQGNSA. The chain's CDR3 is CASSLFPPGYQETQYF. CDR3 bases: TGTGCCAGCAGCTTATTTCCCCCCGGGTACCAAGAGACCCAGTACTTC. The whole variable domain, filled in from reference TRBV7-2 and TRBJ2-5, reads GAGVSQSPSNKVTEKGKDVELRCDPISGHTALYWYRQSLGQGLEFLIYFQGNSAPDKSGLPSDRFSAERTGGSVSTLTIQRTQQEDSAVYLCASSLFPPGYQETQYFGPGTRLLVL.

This clone occurred a few times. This sequence joins TRBV6-5 and TRBJ2-5, with D possibly TRBD1 on 6 matching bases. The V end was cut by 0 bases, the J end by 6 bases, with 14 bases between. This CDR3 comprises 15 residues. Germline V gene data show CDR1 as MNHEY and CDR2 as SVGAGI. The CDR3 loop reads CASSYSRGTSKTQYF. CDR3 in DNA: TGTGCCAGCAGTTACTCGAGGGGGACGTCGAAGACCCAGTACTTC.

The chain uses TRBV18 and TRBJ1-3; D unclear. The germline V and J ends were trimmed by 3 bases and 0 bases, with 3 bases remaining between them. The CDR3 contains 13 residues. Germline lookup yields CDR1 KGHSH and CDR2 LQKENI. The CDR3 here is CASSPNSGNTIYF. The DNA of the CDR3 is TGTGCCAGCTCACCCAACTCTGGAAACACCATATATTTT.

The chain couples TRBV7-2 to TRBJ1-5; D unclear. Germline V gene lookup returns CDR1 SGHTA and CDR2 FQGNSA. This CDR3 region has 15 residues. Trimming took off 0 bases at V and 6 bases at J, with 12 bases between the two ends. CDR3 sequence (DNA): TGTGCCAGCAGCTTAGCCCAACCAGGAGGTCAGCCCCAGCATTTT. Its translation is CASSLAQPGGQPQHF.

This chain connects TRBV15 to TRBJ2-1; 7 bases agree with TRBD1. The V and J ends lost 0 bases and 12 bases, in that order; junction bases with no gene match: 8. CDR3 length: 14 residues. In germline, CDR1 is LNHNV, CDR2 YYDKDF (reference sequence). The CDR3 DNA reads as TGTGCCACCAGCAGAGAAGGGGACAGCCTTGGGCAGTTCTTC. It translates to CATSREGDSLGQFF.

This clone has a handful of counts. The CDR3 reads CASSSGSRYTEAFF. In DNA form, the CDR3 reads TGTGCCAGCAGCTCGGGGTCGAGGTACACTGAAGCTTTCTTT. V is TRBV7-9 and J is TRBJ1-1, with D uncertain. Germline V gene sequence: CDR1 SEHNR, CDR2 FQNEAQ (reference sequence). The V end was cut by 4 bases, the J end by 3 bases, with 12 bases between. The CDR3 is 14 amino acids.

This clone was counted only a few times. This chain uses TRBV10-3 with TRBJ2-1; D possibly corresponds to TRBD2 (5 bases). The V end was cut by 7 bases, the J end by 2 bases, with 15 bases between. This CDR3 spans 15 amino acids. Germline lookup yields CDR1 ENHRY and CDR2 SYGVKD. The CDR3 sequence: CAITRGSLPYNEQFF. The CDR3 bases are TGTGCCATCACCCGAGGGAGCCTCCCCTACAATGAGCAGTTCTTC.

This clone was observed a handful of times. This sequence joins TRBV9 and TRBJ2-5, with D perhaps TRBD1 (5 bases). V shed 0 bases and J shed 3 bases, with 12 bases lying between them. The CDR3 spans 15 residues. Germline values: CDR1 SGDLS, CDR2 YYNGEE. The CDR3 bases are TGTGCCAGCAGCGTAGCCGGCAGGGCGGAAGAGACCCAGTACTTC. This codes for CASSVAGRAEETQYF.

This clone has just a few counts. The V gene is TRBV19, the J gene TRBJ1-1, with D tentatively TRBD1 (6 bases). The germline V gene encodes CDR1 LNHDA and CDR2 SQIVND (reference sequence). The CDR3 has 14 residues. V was cut by 3 bases and J by 1 base, with 9 bases left in between. The CDR3, as DNA: TGTGCCAGTAGTATCAGCAGGGGGAACACTGAAGCTTTCTTT. This gives the protein CASSISRGNTEAFF.

This clone has more than one count but fewer than ten. The chain combines TRBV29-1 with TRBJ2-3; a possible D gene is TRBD1 (5 bases). Between the trimmed V and J ends, which lost 8 bases and 2 bases, there was a span of 17 bases. The CDR3 contains 14 residues. CDR1 SQVTM and CDR2 ANQGSEA come from the germline V gene. This CDR3 reads CSLRAGNPTDTQYF. CDR3 coding DNA: TGCAGCCTTAGAGCAGGGAACCCCACAGATACGCAGTATTTT.

DNA of the CDR3: TGTGCCAGCAGGAGCCCCCGTCGTCCTTTGCAGTTCTTC. It specifies CASRSPRRPLQFF. The gene calls are TRBV2 and TRBJ2-1; no clear D gene. From germline, CDR1 is SNHLY and CDR2 FYNNEI. V lost 6 bases and J 12 bases, leaving 18 bases between the germline ends. The CDR3 is 13 residues long. Combining the CDR3 with reference TRBV2 and TRBJ2-1 gives the whole variable domain EPEVTQTPSHQVTQMGQEVILRCVPISNHLYFYWYRQILGQKVEFLVSFYNNEISEKSEIFDDQFSVERPDGSNFTLKIRSTKLEDSAMYFCASRSPRRPLQFFGPGTRLTVL.

This chain uses TRBV29-1 with TRBJ2-1; D may be TRBD1 (6 bases). V was cut by 3 bases and J by 4 bases, with 10 bases left in between. CDR1 is SQVTM and CDR2 is ANQGSEA in the germline V gene. The CDR3 spans 13 residues. In DNA form, the CDR3 reads TGCAGCGTTGATCGGACAGCGTACAATGAGCAGTTCTTC. This codes for CSVDRTAYNEQFF.

The chain has TRBV5-4 and TRBJ1-3; perhaps TRBD1 as D (6 bases). Germline CDR1 is SGHNT and CDR2 is YYREEE (reference sequence). Trimming cost V 0 bases and J 4 bases, with 14 bases left between them. The CDR3 consists of 16 residues. CDR3 residues: CASSLVSQGYGNTIYF. The DNA for the CDR3 is TGTGCCAGCAGCTTGGTCTCCCAGGGGTACGGAAACACCATATATTTT.

This clone occurred a few times. The rearrangement links TRBV7-6 to TRBJ1-2; 9 bases agree with TRBD1. J lost 5 bases, V lost 3 bases, and 7 bases had no gene match. CDR3 length equals 15 residues. Germline V gives CDR1 SGHVS, CDR2 FNYEAQ. The CDR3 coding sequence is TGTGCCAGCAGCTTGTCAGAGACAGGGGGATATGGCTACACCTTC. This gives the protein CASSLSETGGYGYTF. Combining the CDR3 with reference TRBV7-6 and TRBJ1-2 gives the whole variable domain GAGVSQSPRYKVTKRGQDVALRCDPISGHVSLYWYRQALGQGPEFLTYFNYEAQQDKSGLPNDRFSAERPEGSISTLTIQRTEQRDSAMYRCASSLSETGGYGYTFGSGTRLTVV.

This clone occurred a few times. The chain is built from TRBV7-6 and TRBJ2-5; the match to TRBD2 covers 7 bases. Germline lookup yields CDR1 SGHVS and CDR2 FNYEAQ. The length of the CDR3 is 15 residues. With 0 bases clipped from V and 2 bases from J, the junction kept 3 bases outside the gene matches. The CDR3 loop is CASSLASGDQETQYF. CDR3 DNA sequence: TGTGCCAGCAGCTTAGCAAGCGGGGATCAAGAGACCCAGTACTTC.

This sequence joins TRBV5-1 and TRBJ2-1; D gene unclear. Germline loops: CDR1 SGHRS, CDR2 YFSETQ. V shed 4 bases and J shed 3 bases, with 17 bases lying between them. CDR3 size: 16 residues. CDR3 DNA: TGCGCCAGCAGCACTAATTTCCCCGGCAACTACAATGAGCAGTTCTTC. Amino acid sequence: CASSTNFPGNYNEQFF.

This clone showed up just a few times. This chain connects TRBV6-6 to TRBJ2-5; tentative D call: TRBD1 (7 bases). Germline V lookup: CDR1 MNHNY, CDR2 SVGAGI (reference sequence). The CDR3 extends over 14 amino acids. Trimming removed 3 bases at V and 5 bases at J, with 13 bases between. CDR3 sequence: CASSYAGGRETQYF. The CDR3 DNA reads TGTGCCAGCAGTTATGCAGGGGGGCGGGAGACCCAGTACTTC.